This is a list of T cell receptor beta chains from one sample in a study of blood T cell repertoires in COVID-19. Clones were sequenced by immunoSEQ multiplex PCR, and TCRdb holds only the in-frame ones, with some missing. The table has more than 10,000 clones, roughly nine tenths seen once. Material for sequencing was peripheral blood. The receptors derive from a man aged 65 to 79 with active COVID-19. The CDR3 runs from the conserved cysteine through the conserved F or W. Each record gives: D gene, V gene, J gene, clone size, CDR3 DNA, CDR3 protein. The D gene is left open where the match is weak. The size field is filled for only some rows; it gives once, few, many or a size class.

d_call: TRBD1; v_call: TRBV4-2; j_call: TRBJ1-2; clone_size: NA; cdr3_nt: TGTGCCAGCAGCCCAACGGACAGGGGGCGAGGAGGCTACACCTTC; cdr3_aa: CASSPTDRGRGGYTF
d_call: NA; v_call: TRBV4-2; j_call: TRBJ1-1; clone_size: NA; cdr3_nt: TGTGCCAGCAGCCAAAACATTATACAGGGGAACACTGAAGCTTTCTTT; cdr3_aa: CASSQNIIQGNTEAFF
d_call: TRBD2; v_call: TRBV7-2; j_call: TRBJ2-3; clone_size: NA; cdr3_nt: TGTGCCAGCAGCTTACCAGCGGGGCGCACAGATACGCAGTATTTT; cdr3_aa: CASSLPAGRTDTQYF
d_call: TRBD2; v_call: TRBV5-4; j_call: TRBJ2-7; clone_size: NA; cdr3_nt: TGTGCCAGCAGCCAGGGACTAGCGGGAGACCGCGAGCAGTACTTC; cdr3_aa: CASSQGLAGDREQYF
d_call: NA; v_call: TRBV30; j_call: TRBJ2-3; clone_size: NA; cdr3_nt: TGTGCCTGGAGTTCCGGAGTAGCGGCTAGCACAGATACGCAGTATTTT; cdr3_aa: CAWSSGVAASTDTQYF
d_call: NA; v_call: TRBV6-1; j_call: TRBJ1-2; clone_size: once; cdr3_nt: TGTGCCAGCAGTGAAAGTTCTAGGGAGCATGTTTCCTTC; cdr3_aa: CASSESSREHVSF
d_call: TRBD1; v_call: TRBV10-3; j_call: TRBJ1-5; clone_size: NA; cdr3_nt: TGTGCCGCCCAGGGGGTAAATAGCAATCAGCCCCAGCATTTT; cdr3_aa: CAAQGVNSNQPQHF
d_call: TRBD2; v_call: TRBV19; j_call: TRBJ2-7; clone_size: NA; cdr3_nt: TGTGCCAGTAGTATCCGACTAGCGGGGGGGCACTCCTACGAGCAGTACTTC; cdr3_aa: CASSIRLAGGHSYEQYF
d_call: TRBD2; v_call: TRBV7-8; j_call: TRBJ2-7; clone_size: NA; cdr3_nt: TGTGCCAGCAGCCCCCGGACTAGCGACTACGAGCAGTACTTC; cdr3_aa: CASSPRTSDYEQYF
d_call: NA; v_call: TRBV18; j_call: TRBJ2-7; clone_size: NA; cdr3_nt: TGTGCCAGCTCACCGCCAGGGACCTACGAGCAGTACTTC; cdr3_aa: CASSPPGTYEQYF
d_call: NA; v_call: TRBV7-2; j_call: TRBJ2-7; clone_size: NA; cdr3_nt: TGTGCCAGCAGCCCGGTTGGGGGGAGCTCCTACGAGCAGTACTTC; cdr3_aa: CASSPVGGSSYEQYF
d_call: NA; v_call: TRBV6-6; j_call: TRBJ1-1; clone_size: NA; cdr3_nt: TGTGCCAGCAGCGGGGGGCGCAGCTTAATGAACACTGAAGCTTTCTTT; cdr3_aa: CASSGGRSLMNTEAFF
d_call: NA; v_call: TRBV7-9; j_call: TRBJ2-2; clone_size: NA; cdr3_nt: TGTGCCAGCAGCTTAGAGTCGCGGGGAGGCACCGGGGAGCTGTTTTTT; cdr3_aa: CASSLESRGGTGELFF
d_call: NA; v_call: TRBV4-3; j_call: TRBJ2-3; clone_size: NA; cdr3_nt: TGCGCCAGCAGCCAAGAAGCCTACAGGAGCACAGATACGCAGTATTTT; cdr3_aa: CASSQEAYRSTDTQYF
d_call: NA; v_call: TRBV6-5; j_call: TRBJ1-1; clone_size: NA; cdr3_nt: TGTGCCAGCAGTTTTACTCCGATTACCATGAACACTGAAGCTTTCTTT; cdr3_aa: CASSFTPITMNTEAFF
d_call: TRBD1; v_call: TRBV27; j_call: TRBJ1-1; clone_size: NA; cdr3_nt: TGTGCCAGCAGTTTTGAGGGACAGGGGGCAAGGGAAGCTTTCTTT; cdr3_aa: CASSFEGQGAREAFF
d_call: TRBD2; v_call: TRBV13; j_call: TRBJ2-1; clone_size: once; cdr3_nt: TGTGCCAGCAGCACCGGACTAGCGGGGGGGAATGAGCAGTTCTTC; cdr3_aa: CASSTGLAGGNEQFF
d_call: NA; v_call: TRBV5-4; j_call: TRBJ2-5; clone_size: NA; cdr3_nt: TGTGCCAGCAGCTTGGCTGAAGGCGGGACGACCCAGTACTTC; cdr3_aa: CASSLAEGGTTQYF
d_call: NA; v_call: TRBV18; j_call: TRBJ1-5; clone_size: NA; cdr3_nt: TGTGCCAGCTCACCCTGGGGGGATAGTCAGCCCCAGCATTTT; cdr3_aa: CASSPWGDSQPQHF
d_call: NA; v_call: TRBV5-1; j_call: TRBJ1-5; clone_size: NA; cdr3_nt: TGCGCCAGCAGCTTGGGAGACATTACCAACCAGCCCCAGCATTTT; cdr3_aa: CASSLGDITNQPQHF
d_call: TRBD1; v_call: TRBV6-5; j_call: TRBJ2-7; clone_size: once; cdr3_nt: TGTGCCAGCAGTTCCCATGGGACAGGGAACCCCTACGAGCAGTACTTC; cdr3_aa: CASSSHGTGNPYEQYF
d_call: NA; v_call: TRBV18; j_call: TRBJ1-2; clone_size: NA; cdr3_nt: TGTGCCAGCTCACCACTTCCAGGCGCAACTAACTATGGCTACACCTTC; cdr3_aa: CASSPLPGATNYGYTF
d_call: NA; v_call: TRBV6-5; j_call: TRBJ2-7; clone_size: NA; cdr3_nt: TGTGCCAGCCATAGACGGGCAGGGGGGACCTACGAGCAGTACTTC; cdr3_aa: CASHRRAGGTYEQYF
d_call: NA; v_call: TRBV5-1; j_call: TRBJ2-7; clone_size: NA; cdr3_nt: TGCGCCAGCAGCTTAGCCGGGGGTAGGGTTGCCACCTACGAGCAGTACTTC; cdr3_aa: CASSLAGGRVATYEQYF
d_call: NA; v_call: TRBV27; j_call: TRBJ2-1; clone_size: NA; cdr3_nt: TGTGCCAGCAGTGAACAGGGAGCCTACAATGAGCAGTTCTTC; cdr3_aa: CASSEQGAYNEQFF
d_call: NA; v_call: TRBV5-1; j_call: TRBJ2-5; clone_size: NA; cdr3_nt: TGCGCCAGCAGCTTGGCTCAGGCAGCAGAGACCCAGTACTTC; cdr3_aa: CASSLAQAAETQYF
d_call: NA; v_call: TRBV7-2; j_call: TRBJ2-7; clone_size: NA; cdr3_nt: TGTGCCAGCAGCTTAGCCCAGTTCGATACCTACGAGCAGTACTTC; cdr3_aa: CASSLAQFDTYEQYF
d_call: TRBD1; v_call: TRBV19; j_call: TRBJ1-5; clone_size: NA; cdr3_nt: TGTGCCAGTACCCTCGGGACAGGGGTTAATCAGCCCCAGCATTTT; cdr3_aa: CASTLGTGVNQPQHF
d_call: NA; v_call: TRBV3-1/TRBV3-2; j_call: TRBJ2-3; clone_size: NA; cdr3_nt: TGTGCCAGCAGCCAATATGGTGCGGGGGCCAAGGATACGCAGTATTTT; cdr3_aa: CASSQYGAGAKDTQYF
d_call: NA; v_call: TRBV11-3; j_call: TRBJ2-7; clone_size: few; cdr3_nt: TGTGCCAGCAGCTTAGGGCCCAAGTCTAGCTTTGGGGAGCAGTACTTC; cdr3_aa: CASSLGPKSSFGEQYF
d_call: TRBD1; v_call: TRBV7-8; j_call: TRBJ1-2; clone_size: NA; cdr3_nt: TGTGCCAGCAGCTTAGCGTGGGGACAGGGGAGAGAGGTCAATGGCTACACCTTC; cdr3_aa: CASSLAWGQGREVNGYTF
d_call: NA; v_call: TRBV19; j_call: TRBJ1-1; clone_size: NA; cdr3_nt: TGTGCCAGTAGTCCCGGACAGAAGAACACTGAAGCTTTCTTT; cdr3_aa: CASSPGQKNTEAFF